Given below is one T cell receptor beta chain in context. The V gene's germline CDR1 is MDHEN and CDR2 SYDVKM. V lost 5 bases and J lost 3; bases outside the gene matches: 3. The CDR3 has 15 residues. This record comes from a study of blood T cell repertoires in COVID-19. Overall study context: Sources were T cells, B-cell-depleted T cells, or PBMCs; the material itself was cDNA or gDNA.

Method: immunoSEQ multiplex PCR; TCRdb's copy keeps in-frame clones and lacks some. The data show 140,000 to 150,000 clones, over 65% seen once. Sequenced: peripheral blood. The chain uses TRBV28 and TRBJ2-1; 11 nucleotides agree with TRBD2. The origin of this receptor is a human donor in a cohort sampled during active COVID-19. The CDR3 DNA reads as TGTGCCAGCAGTGGGACTAGCGGACTCTACAATGAGCAGTTCTTC. Translation gives CASSGTSGLYNEQFF.